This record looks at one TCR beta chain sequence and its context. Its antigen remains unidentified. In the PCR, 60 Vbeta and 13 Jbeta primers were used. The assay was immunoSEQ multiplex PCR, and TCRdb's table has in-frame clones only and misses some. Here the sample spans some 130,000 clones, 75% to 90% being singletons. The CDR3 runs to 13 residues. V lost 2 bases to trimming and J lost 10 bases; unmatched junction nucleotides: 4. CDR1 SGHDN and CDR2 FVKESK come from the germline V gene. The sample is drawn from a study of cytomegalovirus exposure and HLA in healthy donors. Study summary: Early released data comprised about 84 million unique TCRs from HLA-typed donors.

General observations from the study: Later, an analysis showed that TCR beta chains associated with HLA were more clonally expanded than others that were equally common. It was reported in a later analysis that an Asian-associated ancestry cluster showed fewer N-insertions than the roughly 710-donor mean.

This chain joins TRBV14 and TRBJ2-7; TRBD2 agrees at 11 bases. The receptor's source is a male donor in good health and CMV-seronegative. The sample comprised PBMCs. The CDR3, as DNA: TGTGCCAGCAGCCAAACGACTAGCGGGACACAGTACTTC. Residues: CASSQTTSGTQYF.